This T cell receptor beta chain was sequenced for a study of cytomegalovirus exposure and HLA in healthy donors. Study-wide points: A list of roughly 180 TCR beta chains associated with cytomegalovirus was given. Later, an analysis found that TCR clusters from the first cohort tended to co-occur in the 130 or so validation repertoires.

This CDR3 is 17 amino acids long. Trimming at V came to 1 base and at J to 6 bases, leaving 12 bases not matched to a gene. Germline assignment: CDR1 MNHEY and CDR2 SMNVEV (reference sequence). In its sample, this clone was seen once. Its specificity is not known. Libraries were prepared by immunoSEQ multiplex PCR; TCRdb keeps only in-frame clonotypes and omits some of them. The sample lists 50,000 to 70,000 clones; roughly 94% were seen once. The sequence was collected from a woman between 18 and 29 years old in good health and CMV-seropositive. Sequencing used PBMCs. The V call is TRBV27, the J call TRBJ2-3; TRBD2 matches 8 bases. DNA for the CDR3: TGTGCCAGCAGTTTATTAAGTAGCGGGGTGGTAGGGGATACGCAGTATTTT. Protein sequence: CASSLLSSGVVGDTQYF.